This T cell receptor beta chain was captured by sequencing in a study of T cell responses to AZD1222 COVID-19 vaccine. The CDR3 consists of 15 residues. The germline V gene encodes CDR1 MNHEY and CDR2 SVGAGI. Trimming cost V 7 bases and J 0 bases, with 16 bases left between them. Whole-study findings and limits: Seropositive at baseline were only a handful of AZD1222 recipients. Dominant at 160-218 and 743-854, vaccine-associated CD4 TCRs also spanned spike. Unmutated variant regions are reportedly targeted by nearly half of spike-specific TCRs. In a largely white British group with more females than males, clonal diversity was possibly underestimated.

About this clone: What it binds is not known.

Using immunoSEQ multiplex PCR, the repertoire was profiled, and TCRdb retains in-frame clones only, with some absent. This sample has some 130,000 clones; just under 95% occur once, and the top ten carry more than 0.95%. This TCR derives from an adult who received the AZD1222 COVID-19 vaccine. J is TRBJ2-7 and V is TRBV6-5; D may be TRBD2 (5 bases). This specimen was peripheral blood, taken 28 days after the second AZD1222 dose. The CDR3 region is CASKLRGFSSYEQYF. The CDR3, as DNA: TGTGCCAGCAAGTTACGAGGGTTTAGCTCCTACGAGCAGTACTTC.